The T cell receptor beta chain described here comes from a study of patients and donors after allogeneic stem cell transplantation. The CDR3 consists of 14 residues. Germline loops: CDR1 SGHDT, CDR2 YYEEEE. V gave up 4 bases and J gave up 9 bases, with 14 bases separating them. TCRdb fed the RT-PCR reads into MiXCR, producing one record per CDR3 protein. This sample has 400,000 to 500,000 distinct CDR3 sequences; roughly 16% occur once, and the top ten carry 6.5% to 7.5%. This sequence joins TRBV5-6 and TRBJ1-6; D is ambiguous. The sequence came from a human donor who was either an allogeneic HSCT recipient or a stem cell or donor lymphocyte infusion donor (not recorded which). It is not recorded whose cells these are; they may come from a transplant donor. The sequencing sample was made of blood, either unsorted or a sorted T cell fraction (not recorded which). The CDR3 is CASSMRGIISPLHF. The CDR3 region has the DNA TGTGCCAGCAGCATGCGGGGAATTATTTCACCCCTCCACTTT.